The T cell receptor (beta chain) described here comes from a study of beta chain features in type 1 diabetes. As every portion of the isolated RNA was reverse transcribed, the sequencing read expressed TCRB transcripts. TCRdb keeps only in-frame clones here, not all; method: immunoSEQ multiplex PCR. The data show around 500,000 clones, roughly an eighth seen once. This receptor was identified in a woman under 30 in good health. The sample consisted of naive CD4+ T cells from blood.

CDR3 sequence reads: CASSGLASYEQYF. DNA of the CDR3: TGTGCCAGCAGTGGGCTCGCTTCCTACGAGCAGTACTTC. The V call is TRBV27, the J call TRBJ2-7; D remains ambiguous. Between the trimmed V and J ends, which lost 5 bases and 1 base, there was a span of 9 bases. Germline CDR1 is MNHEY and CDR2 is SMNVEV (reference sequence). This CDR3 contains 13 residues.